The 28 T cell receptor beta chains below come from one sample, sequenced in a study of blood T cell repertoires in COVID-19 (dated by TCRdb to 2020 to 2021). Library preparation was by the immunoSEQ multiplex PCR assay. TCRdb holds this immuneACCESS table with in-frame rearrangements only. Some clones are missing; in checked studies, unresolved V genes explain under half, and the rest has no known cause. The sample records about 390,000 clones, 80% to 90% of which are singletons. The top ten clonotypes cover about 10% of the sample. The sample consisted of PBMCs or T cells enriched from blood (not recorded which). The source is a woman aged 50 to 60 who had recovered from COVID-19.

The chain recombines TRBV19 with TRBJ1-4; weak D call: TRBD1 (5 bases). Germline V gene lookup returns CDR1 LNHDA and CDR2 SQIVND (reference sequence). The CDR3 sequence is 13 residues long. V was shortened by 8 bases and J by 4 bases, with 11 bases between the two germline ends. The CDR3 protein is CASAGPNNEKLFF. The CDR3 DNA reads TGTGCCAGTGCGGGACCGAATAATGAAAAACTGTTTTTT.

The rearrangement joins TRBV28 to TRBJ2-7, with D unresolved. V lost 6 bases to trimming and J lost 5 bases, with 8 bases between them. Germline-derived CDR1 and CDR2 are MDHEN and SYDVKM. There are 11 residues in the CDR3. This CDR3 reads CASRALHEQYF. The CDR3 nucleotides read TGTGCCAGCAGGGCCCTCCACGAGCAGTACTTC.

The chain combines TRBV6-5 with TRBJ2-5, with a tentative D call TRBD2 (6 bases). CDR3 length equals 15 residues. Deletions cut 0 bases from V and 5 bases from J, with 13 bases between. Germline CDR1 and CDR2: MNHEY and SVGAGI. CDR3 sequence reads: CASSYSTSGGETQYF. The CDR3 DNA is TGTGCCAGCAGTTACTCGACGAGTGGAGGGGAGACCCAGTACTTC.

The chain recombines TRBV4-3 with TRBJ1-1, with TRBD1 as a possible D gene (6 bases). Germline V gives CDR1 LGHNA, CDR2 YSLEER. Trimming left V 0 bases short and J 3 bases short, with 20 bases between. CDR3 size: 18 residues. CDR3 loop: CASSQDWGEMGADTEAFF. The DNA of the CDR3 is TGCGCCAGCAGCCAAGACTGGGGTGAAATGGGGGCGGACACTGAAGCTTTCTTT.

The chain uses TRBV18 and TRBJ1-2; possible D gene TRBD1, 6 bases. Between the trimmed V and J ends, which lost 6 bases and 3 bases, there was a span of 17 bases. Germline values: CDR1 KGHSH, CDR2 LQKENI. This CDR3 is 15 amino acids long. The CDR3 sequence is CASSLDRQDDYGYTF. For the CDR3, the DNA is TGTGCCAGCTCCTTAGATCGACAGGACGACTATGGCTACACCTTC.

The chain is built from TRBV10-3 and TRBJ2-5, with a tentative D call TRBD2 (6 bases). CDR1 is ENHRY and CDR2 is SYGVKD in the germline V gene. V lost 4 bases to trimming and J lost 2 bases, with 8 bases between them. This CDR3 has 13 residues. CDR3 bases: TGTGCCATCAGTGGCGGGACTCAAGAGACCCAGTACTTC. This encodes CAISGGTQETQYF.

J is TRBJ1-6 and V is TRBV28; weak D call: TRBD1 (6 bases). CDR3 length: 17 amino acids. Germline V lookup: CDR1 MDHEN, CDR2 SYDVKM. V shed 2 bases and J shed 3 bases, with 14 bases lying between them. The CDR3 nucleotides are TGTGCCAGCAGTTTAGGGGGCCGAACATACTATAATTCACCCCTCCACTTT. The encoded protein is CASSLGGRTYYNSPLHF.

The CDR3 region has the DNA TGTGCCAGCAGCTTAGGTTTCAGGGATGAGACCCAGTACTTC. This translates into CASSLGFRDETQYF. The chain recombines TRBV7-9 with TRBJ2-5; maybe TRBD1 (5 bases). V was clipped by 1 base and J by 5 bases, with 11 bases between them. The germline gives CDR1 SEHNR, CDR2 FQNEAQ (reference sequence). CDR3 length: 14 residues. The complete variable domain, with remaining parts taken from reference TRBV7-9 and TRBJ2-5, reads DTGVSQNPRHKITKRGQNVTFRCDPISEHNRLYWYRQTLGQGPEFLTYFQNEAQLEKSRLLSDRFSAERPKGSFSTLEIQRTEQGDSAMYLCASSLGFRDETQYFGPGTRLLVL.

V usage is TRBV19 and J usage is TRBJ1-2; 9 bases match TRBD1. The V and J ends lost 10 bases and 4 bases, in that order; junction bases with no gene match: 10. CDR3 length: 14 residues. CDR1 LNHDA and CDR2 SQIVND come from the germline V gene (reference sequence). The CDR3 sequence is CATGDRVSTYGYTF. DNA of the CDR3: TGTGCCACCGGGGACAGGGTCTCCACCTATGGCTACACCTTC.

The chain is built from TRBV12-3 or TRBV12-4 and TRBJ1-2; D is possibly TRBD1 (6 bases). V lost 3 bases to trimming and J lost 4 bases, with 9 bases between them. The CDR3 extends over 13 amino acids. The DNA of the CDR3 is TGTGCCAGCAGTTTGGACAGCATCTATGGCTACACCTTC. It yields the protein CASSLDSIYGYTF.

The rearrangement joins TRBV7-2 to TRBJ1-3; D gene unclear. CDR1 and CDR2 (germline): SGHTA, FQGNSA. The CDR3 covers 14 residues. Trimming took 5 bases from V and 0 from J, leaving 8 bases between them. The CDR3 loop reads CASSPSSSGNTIYF. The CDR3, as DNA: TGTGCCAGCAGCCCTAGCAGCTCTGGAAACACCATATATTTT.

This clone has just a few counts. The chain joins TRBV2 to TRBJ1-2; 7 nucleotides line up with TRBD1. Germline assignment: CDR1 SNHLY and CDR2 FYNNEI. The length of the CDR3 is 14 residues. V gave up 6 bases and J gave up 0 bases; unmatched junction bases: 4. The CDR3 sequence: CASRGDSTNYGYTF. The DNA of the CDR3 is TGTGCCAGCAGAGGGGACAGCACTAACTATGGCTACACCTTC.

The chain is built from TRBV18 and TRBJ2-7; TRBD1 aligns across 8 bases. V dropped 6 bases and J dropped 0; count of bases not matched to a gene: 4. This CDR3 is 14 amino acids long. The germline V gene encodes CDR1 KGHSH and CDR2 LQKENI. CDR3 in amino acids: CASSRQGASYEQYF. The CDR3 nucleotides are TGTGCCAGCTCTCGCCAGGGGGCCTCCTACGAGCAGTACTTC.

The CDR3 sequence: CATSRTGLSYGYTF. For the CDR3, the DNA is TGTGCCACCAGTAGGACAGGACTATCCTATGGCTACACCTTC. The genes are TRBV24-1 and TRBJ1-2, with TRBD1 matching 7 bases. The CDR3 consists of 14 residues. Per germline, CDR1 KGHDR and CDR2 SFDVKD. J was trimmed by 4 bases and V by 6 bases; bases with no gene match: 7.

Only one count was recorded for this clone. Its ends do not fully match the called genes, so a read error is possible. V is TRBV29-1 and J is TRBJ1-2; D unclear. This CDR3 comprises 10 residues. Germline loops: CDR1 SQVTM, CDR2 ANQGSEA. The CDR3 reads CSVALFPEDF. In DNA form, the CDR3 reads TGCAGCGTTGCCCTTTTCCCAGAGGACTTC.

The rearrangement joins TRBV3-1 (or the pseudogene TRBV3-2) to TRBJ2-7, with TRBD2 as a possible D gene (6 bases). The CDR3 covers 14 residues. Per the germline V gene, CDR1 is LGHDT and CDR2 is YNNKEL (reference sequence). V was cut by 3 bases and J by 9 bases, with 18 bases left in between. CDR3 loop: CASSHLAEGDRQYF. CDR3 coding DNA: TGTGCCAGCAGCCATCTGGCGGAGGGAGATCGGCAGTACTTC.

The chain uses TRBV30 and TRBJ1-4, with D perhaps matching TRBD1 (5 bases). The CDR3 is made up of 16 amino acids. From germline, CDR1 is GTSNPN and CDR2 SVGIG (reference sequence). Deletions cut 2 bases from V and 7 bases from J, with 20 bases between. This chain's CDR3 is CAWSPLPRGKSEKLFF. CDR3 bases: TGTGCCTGGAGTCCACTCCCCCGGGGGAAGAGTGAAAAACTGTTTTTT. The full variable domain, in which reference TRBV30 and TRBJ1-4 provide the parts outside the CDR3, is SQTIHQWPATLVQPVGSPLSLECTVEGTSNPNLYWYRQAAGRGLQLLFYSVGIGQISSEVPQNLSASRPQDRQFILSSKKLLLSDSGFYLCAWSPLPRGKSEKLFFGSGTQLSVL.

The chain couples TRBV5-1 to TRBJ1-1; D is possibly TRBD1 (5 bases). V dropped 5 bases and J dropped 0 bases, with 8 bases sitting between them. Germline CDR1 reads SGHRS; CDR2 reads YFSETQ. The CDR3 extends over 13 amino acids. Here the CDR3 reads CASRQGVNTEAFF. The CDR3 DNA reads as TGCGCCAGCAGGCAGGGTGTGAACACTGAAGCTTTCTTT.

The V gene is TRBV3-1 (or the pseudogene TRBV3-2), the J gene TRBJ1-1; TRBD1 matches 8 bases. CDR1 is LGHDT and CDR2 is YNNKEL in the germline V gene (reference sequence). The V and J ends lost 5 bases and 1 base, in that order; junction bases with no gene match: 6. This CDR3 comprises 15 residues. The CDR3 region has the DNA TGTGCCAGCAGCTTACAGGGGGGACGGAACACTGAAGCTTTCTTT. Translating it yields CASSLQGGRNTEAFF.

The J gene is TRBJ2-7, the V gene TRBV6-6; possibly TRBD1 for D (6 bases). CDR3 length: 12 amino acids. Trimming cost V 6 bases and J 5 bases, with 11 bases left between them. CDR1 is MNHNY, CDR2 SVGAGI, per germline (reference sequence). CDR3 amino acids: CASRPTGHEQYF. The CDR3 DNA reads TGTGCCAGCAGACCCACAGGGCACGAGCAGTACTTC.

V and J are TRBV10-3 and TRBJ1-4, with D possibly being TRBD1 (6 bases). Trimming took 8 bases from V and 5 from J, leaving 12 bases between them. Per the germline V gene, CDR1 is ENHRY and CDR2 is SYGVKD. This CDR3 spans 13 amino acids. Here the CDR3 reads CAIRRQENEKLFF. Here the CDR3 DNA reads TGTGCCATCCGCCGACAGGAGAATGAAAAACTGTTTTTT.

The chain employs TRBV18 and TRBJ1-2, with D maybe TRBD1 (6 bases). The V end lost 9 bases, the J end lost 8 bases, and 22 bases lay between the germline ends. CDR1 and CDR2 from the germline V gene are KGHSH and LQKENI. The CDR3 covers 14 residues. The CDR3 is CASFRAGDLLGYTF. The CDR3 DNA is TGTGCCAGTTTTCGGGCAGGGGACCTCTTGGGCTACACCTTC.

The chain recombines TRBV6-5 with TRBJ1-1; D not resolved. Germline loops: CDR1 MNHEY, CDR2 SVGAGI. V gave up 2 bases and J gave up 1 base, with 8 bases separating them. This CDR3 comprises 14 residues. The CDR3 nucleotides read TGTGCCAGCAGTTACGTGCCAGGGAACACTGAAGCTTTCTTT. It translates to CASSYVPGNTEAFF.

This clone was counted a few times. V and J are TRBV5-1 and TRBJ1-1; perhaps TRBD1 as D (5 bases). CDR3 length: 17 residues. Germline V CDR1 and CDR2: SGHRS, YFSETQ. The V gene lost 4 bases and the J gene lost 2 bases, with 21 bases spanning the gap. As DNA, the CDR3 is TGCGCCAGCAGCCCGGGGGGGTCAAGATCAGGCAACACTGAAGCTTTCTTT. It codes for CASSPGGSRSGNTEAFF.

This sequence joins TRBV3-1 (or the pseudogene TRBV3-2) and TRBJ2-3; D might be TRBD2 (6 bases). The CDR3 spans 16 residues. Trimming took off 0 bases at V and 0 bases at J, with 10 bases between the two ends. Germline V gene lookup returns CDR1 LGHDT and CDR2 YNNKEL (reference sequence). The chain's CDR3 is CASSQDRGTSTDTQYF. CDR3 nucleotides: TGTGCCAGCAGCCAAGATCGGGGGACTAGCACAGATACGCAGTATTTT.

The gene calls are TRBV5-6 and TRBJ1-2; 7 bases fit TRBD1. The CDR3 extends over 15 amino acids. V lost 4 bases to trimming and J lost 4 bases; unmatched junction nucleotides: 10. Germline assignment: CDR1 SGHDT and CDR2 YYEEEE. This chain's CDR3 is CASSMRDSHIYGYTF. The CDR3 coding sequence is TGTGCCAGCAGCATGAGGGACAGCCACATCTATGGCTACACCTTC.

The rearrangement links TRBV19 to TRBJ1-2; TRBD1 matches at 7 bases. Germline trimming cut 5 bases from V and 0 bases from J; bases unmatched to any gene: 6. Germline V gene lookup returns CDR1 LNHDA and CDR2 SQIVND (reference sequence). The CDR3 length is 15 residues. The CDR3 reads CASSGQDRANYGYTF. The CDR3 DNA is TGTGCCAGTAGTGGACAAGACAGGGCTAACTATGGCTACACCTTC.

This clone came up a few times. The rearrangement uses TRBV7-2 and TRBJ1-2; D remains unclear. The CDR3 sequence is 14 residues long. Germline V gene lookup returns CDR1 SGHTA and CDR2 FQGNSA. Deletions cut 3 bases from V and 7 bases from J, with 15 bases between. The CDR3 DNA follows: TGTGCCAGCAGCTTTGGATACTCCACGGGTGGCTACACCTTC. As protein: CASSFGYSTGGYTF.